The 23 T cell receptor beta chains given below trace back to one sample, sequenced in a study of shared clonotypes between healthy human individuals. This table comes from immunoSEQ multiplex PCR, and its TCRdb copy is limited to in-frame clones, with some not included. The repertoire holds about 1 million clones, with 65% to 75% as singletons. What was sequenced was memory CD4+ T cells sorted from blood. The sample's subset: CD45RA-negative fraction. The source is a man between 18 and 35 years old in good health.

The chain recombines TRBV7-6 with TRBJ2-5; 8 bases align to TRBD1. The CDR3 spans 14 residues. The V segment lost 9 bases and the J segment 1 base; nucleotides outside the gene matches: 7. Germline V CDR1 and CDR2: SGHVS, FNYEAQ. In nucleotides, the CDR3 is TGTGCCAGTACCCCCGGGACAGGCCAAGAGACCCAGTACTTC. Translation: CASTPGTGQETQYF.

The V and J genes are TRBV11-2 and TRBJ2-2, with 9 bases fitting TRBD2. V was pared by 3 bases and J by 1 base, with 3 bases of the junction left unmatched. The CDR3 consists of 16 residues. CDR1 SGHAT and CDR2 FQNNGV come from the germline V gene. This CDR3 is CASSFLAGQNTGELFF. Written as DNA, the CDR3 is TGTGCCAGCAGCTTCCTAGCGGGGCAGAACACCGGGGAGCTGTTTTTT.

The V call is TRBV10-3, the J call TRBJ2-3, with D uncertain. Trimming shortened V by 0 bases and J by 0 bases, and 13 bases separated the two germline ends. Germline V lookup: CDR1 ENHRY, CDR2 SYGVKD. The CDR3 consists of 17 residues. CDR3 sequence reads: CAISESSASPSTDTQYF. The DNA of the CDR3 is TGTGCCATCAGTGAGTCGAGTGCGTCTCCTAGCACAGATACGCAGTATTTT.

This chain connects TRBV5-6 to TRBJ2-7; 7 bases are a match to TRBD2. Germline assignment: CDR1 SGHDT and CDR2 YYEEEE. V was clipped by 4 bases and J by 6 bases; unmatched bases: 10. CDR3 length equals 14 residues. CDR3 coding DNA: TGTGCCAGCAGCCCTCCGGGACTACCGGGCGAGCAGTACTTC. This sequence encodes CASSPPGLPGEQYF.

V gene TRBV10-3 combines with J gene TRBJ2-7; 15 nucleotides match TRBD2. The ends lost 4 bases at V and 0 bases at J; junction bases unmatched: 4. The CDR3 length is 17 residues. CDR1 ENHRY and CDR2 SYGVKD come from the germline V gene. The CDR3 here is CAISGGTSGGSSYEQYF. CDR3 nucleotides: TGTGCCATCAGTGGAGGGACTAGCGGGGGGAGCTCCTACGAGCAGTACTTC.

Comments on this clone: One base separates it from a far larger clone, so it is likely a read error. The V gene is TRBV7-6, the J gene TRBJ2-6, with D hard to call. The V gene's germline CDR1 is SGHVS and CDR2 FNYEAQ. The V end lost 1 base, the J end lost 0 bases, and 4 bases lay between the germline ends. The CDR3 runs to 15 residues. Written as DNA, the CDR3 is TGTGCCAGCAGCTTAGACAACTCTGGGGCCAACGTCCTGACTTTC. Translated: CASSLDNSGANVLTF. The whole variable domain, filled in from reference TRBV7-6 and TRBJ2-6, reads GAGVSQSPRYKVTKRGQDVALRCDPISGHVSLYWYRQALGQGPEFLTYFNYEAQQDKSGLPNDRFSAERPEGSISTLTIQRTEQRDSAMYRCASSLDNSGANVLTFGAGSRLTVL.

The gene calls are TRBV27 and TRBJ2-2, with 13 nucleotides matching TRBD2. The CDR3 consists of 14 residues. The germline gives CDR1 MNHEY, CDR2 SMNVEV (reference sequence). J lost 6 bases, V lost 8 bases, and 3 bases had no gene match. The CDR3 reads CASGLAGAPGELFF. CDR3 DNA: TGTGCCAGCGGACTAGCGGGAGCCCCCGGGGAGCTGTTTTTT.

The chain links TRBV30 to TRBJ1-5, with a tentative D call TRBD1 (5 bases). The CDR3 is made up of 14 amino acids. The V and J ends lost 0 bases and 3 bases respectively, with 9 bases between them. Looked up from germline, CDR1 is GTSNPN and CDR2 is SVGIG (reference sequence). CDR3 amino acids: CAWSVAGPNQPQHF. The CDR3 DNA follows: TGTGCCTGGAGTGTCGCAGGGCCCAATCAGCCCCAGCATTTT.

This sequence joins TRBV6-6 and TRBJ1-1; D is unresolved. The V gene lost 10 bases and the J gene lost 5 bases, with 14 bases spanning the gap. The CDR3 loop spans 12 amino acids. The germline V gene has CDR1 MNHNY and CDR2 SVGAGI (reference sequence). The chain's CDR3 is CAIQQSGTEAFF. CDR3 DNA sequence: TGTGCCATTCAACAGTCTGGGACTGAAGCTTTCTTT.

This chain links TRBV6-6 with TRBJ2-3; D is uncertain. Deletions cut 0 bases from V and 0 bases from J, with 7 bases between. Germline CDR1 is MNHNY and CDR2 is SVGAGI (reference sequence). The CDR3 has 15 residues. The CDR3 DNA reads TGTGCCAGCAGTTACTCGAGTCAGAGCACAGATACGCAGTATTTT. This gives the protein CASSYSSQSTDTQYF.

The rearrangement links TRBV5-1 to TRBJ2-1; TRBD2 aligns across 8 bases. Germline V lookup: CDR1 SGHRS, CDR2 YFSETQ. V lost 0 bases to trimming and J lost 7 bases; unmatched junction nucleotides: 3. The CDR3 runs to 14 residues. CDR3 in amino acids: CASSLERGGNEQFF. For the CDR3, the DNA is TGCGCCAGCAGCTTGGAACGGGGGGGAAATGAGCAGTTCTTC.

This sequence joins TRBV2 and TRBJ1-6, with a weak D call TRBD1 (5 bases). Germline assignment: CDR1 SNHLY and CDR2 FYNNEI. The CDR3 contains 15 residues. V gave up 7 bases and J gave up 7 bases, with 17 bases separating them. The CDR3 nucleotides read TGTGCCAGCACGGGGTCTGGGGGTCGAAATTCACCCCTCCACTTT. The encoded protein is CASTGSGGRNSPLHF.

The gene calls are TRBV18 and TRBJ2-3; possibly TRBD2 for D (7 bases). This CDR3 contains 14 residues. V was trimmed by 6 bases and J by 4 bases, leaving 14 bases between them. Germline CDR1 and CDR2: KGHSH and LQKENI. CDR3 protein: CASSTTGGADTQYF. DNA of the CDR3: TGTGCCAGCTCCACCACGGGGGGCGCAGATACGCAGTATTTT.

V usage is TRBV5-5 and J usage is TRBJ2-2, with D maybe TRBD2 (6 bases). CDR3 size: 15 residues. From germline, CDR1 is SGHKS and CDR2 YYEKEE (reference sequence). V was clipped by 2 bases and J by 5 bases, with 13 bases between them. CDR3 bases: TGTGCCAGCAGCTTCTCGGGAGTGCTAACCGGGGAGCTGTTTTTT. Its protein is CASSFSGVLTGELFF. The variable domain in full, completed from reference TRBV5-5 and TRBJ2-2, reads DAGVTQSPTHLIKTRGQQVTLRCSPISGHKSVSWYQQVLGQGPQFIFQYYEKEERGRGNFPDRFSARQFPNYSSELNVNALLLGDSALYLCASSFSGVLTGELFFGEGSRLTVL.

This chain connects TRBV7-2 to TRBJ1-5; D call uncertain. V lost 3 bases and J lost 2, with 11 bases in between. Germline loops: CDR1 SGHTA, CDR2 FQGNSA. CDR3 size: 15 residues. The CDR3 sequence: CASSFGNTGNQPQHF. CDR3 nucleotide sequence: TGTGCCAGCAGCTTCGGTAACACGGGCAATCAGCCCCAGCATTTT.

This chain connects TRBV18 to TRBJ2-2; D unresolved. CDR3 length: 16 amino acids. V was trimmed by 3 bases and J by 6 bases, leaving 17 bases between them. The germline CDR1 and CDR2 sequences are KGHSH and LQKENI. As DNA, the CDR3 is TGTGCCAGCTCACCTAACACCATGATCATGCCCGGGGAGCTGTTTTTT. Translating gives CASSPNTMIMPGELFF.

The chain recombines TRBV10-3 with TRBJ1-1; 7 nucleotides align to TRBD1. CDR3 length equals 15 residues. Germline values: CDR1 ENHRY, CDR2 SYGVKD. V gave up 3 bases and J gave up 4 bases; unmatched junction bases: 8. DNA for the CDR3: TGTGCCATCAGTGACAAGGGGGCAGGGCCCACTGAAGCTTTCTTT. Translating it yields CAISDKGAGPTEAFF.

This clone was detected many times. The chain couples TRBV18 to TRBJ1-4, with D unresolved. V was clipped by 3 bases and J by 10 bases, with 18 bases between them. The germline gives CDR1 KGHSH, CDR2 LQKENI. This CDR3 has 15 amino acids. DNA for the CDR3: TGTGCCAGCTCACCTAGAGGGAAAGTTGAGGGAAAACTGTTTTTT. Translating gives CASSPRGKVEGKLFF.

This clone has a handful of counts. With a far larger clone one base away, a read error is the likely cause. This rearrangement joins TRBV7-8 to TRBJ1-1, with D perhaps matching TRBD1 (5 bases). The CDR3 runs to 11 residues. Germline CDR1 is SGHVS and CDR2 is FQNEAQ. Between the trimmed V and J ends, which lost 8 bases and 1 base, there was a span of 5 bases. The CDR3 DNA is TGTGCCAGCCAGGGGAACACTGAAGCTTTCTTT. It specifies CASQGNTEAFF.

In its sample, this clone was seen a few times. The V call is TRBV4-3, the J call TRBJ2-1; 9 bases are shared with TRBD2. Per the germline V gene, CDR1 is LGHNA and CDR2 is YSLEER. V trimming: 2 bases; J trimming: 7 bases; junction bases outside the gene matches: 6. The CDR3 contains 15 residues. The CDR3 DNA is TGCGCCAGCAGCCAACAACAGGGACTAGCAAATGAGCAGTTCTTC. Residues: CASSQQQGLANEQFF.

This clone was found once. The chain employs TRBV6-1 and TRBJ1-6; D uncertain. V was shortened by 4 bases and J by 0 bases, with 4 bases between the two germline ends. The germline V gene encodes CDR1 MNHNS and CDR2 SASEGT. CDR3 length equals 14 residues. The CDR3 region has the DNA TGTGCCAGCAGTGGGGGCTCCTATAATTCACCCCTCCACTTT. Encoded protein: CASSGGSYNSPLHF.

V usage is TRBV9 and J usage is TRBJ1-3; 7 bases agree with TRBD1. The germline gives CDR1 SGDLS, CDR2 YYNGEE. The CDR3 totals 14 residues. V gave up 3 bases and J gave up 2 bases; unmatched junction bases: 2. CDR3 nucleotide sequence: TGTGCCAGCAGCGGCACAGGGGCTGGAAACACCATATATTTT. As protein: CASSGTGAGNTIYF.

This chain connects TRBV5-1 to TRBJ2-7; TRBD2 might be the D (6 bases). V lost 6 bases to trimming and J lost 7 bases, with 17 bases between them. The V gene's germline CDR1 is SGHRS and CDR2 YFSETQ. This CDR3 has 13 amino acids. CDR3 in amino acids: CASTAAGPGEQYF. The CDR3 region has the DNA TGCGCCAGCACTGCTGCGGGGCCTGGGGAGCAGTACTTC.